Following are 12 T cell receptor beta chains from one sample sequenced in a study of blood T cell repertoires in COVID-19. Profiling relied on immunoSEQ multiplex PCR, and the TCRdb table lists in-frame clones only, not all of them. Of some 70,000 clones detected, around 88% appear once; the ten largest clones hold over 6%. The sequenced sample consisted of peripheral blood. The source is a woman in her seventies with acute or convalescent COVID-19.

J is TRBJ2-2 and V is TRBV30; tentatively, D is TRBD2 (5 bases). Germline CDR1 reads GTSNPN; CDR2 reads SVGIG (reference sequence). V lost 4 bases, J lost 7 bases, and 16 bases lay in between. This CDR3 has 14 amino acids. CDR3 in DNA: TGTGCCTGGATGGGAGATAGGGTAGGCGGGGAGCTGTTTTTT. Its translation is CAWMGDRVGGELFF.

The J gene is TRBJ2-2, the V gene TRBV9; 10 bases align to TRBD2. The CDR3 covers 16 residues. The germline CDR1 and CDR2 sequences are SGDLS and YYNGEE. V shed 0 bases and J 4 bases; nucleotides not matched to a gene: 3. CDR3 nucleotides: TGTGCCAGCAGCGTAGAGCGGGGGGGCGTCACCGGGGAGCTGTTTTTT. This codes for CASSVERGGVTGELFF.

Points on this clone: Different DNA sequences within this sample yield the same CDR3. This rearrangement joins TRBV18 to TRBJ1-1; no firm D call. Germline CDR1 is KGHSH and CDR2 is LQKENI. The CDR3 contains 13 residues. V was clipped by 3 bases and J by 0 bases, with 5 bases between them. The CDR3 region has the DNA TGTGCCAGCTCACCGGCCGTGAACACTGAAGCTTTCTTT. Its protein is CASSPAVNTEAFF.

This chain links TRBV28 with TRBJ1-5; a weak D match, TRBD1 (6 bases). V lost 8 bases, J lost 8 bases, and 13 bases lay in between. The CDR3 extends over 12 amino acids. The germline V gene has CDR1 MDHEN and CDR2 SYDVKM. CDR3 sequence reads: CASSLRDKPQHF. DNA of the CDR3: TGTGCCAGCTCTCTAAGGGACAAGCCCCAGCATTTT. The entire variable domain, with the rest obtained from reference TRBV28 and TRBJ1-5, is as follows: DVKVTQSSRYLVKRTGEKVFLECVQDMDHENMFWYRQDPGLGLRLIYFSYDVKMKEKGDIPEGYSVSREKKERFSLILESASTNQTSMYLCASSLRDKPQHFGDGTRLSIL.

CDR3 sequence: CASSQASGVGGYTF. In DNA, the CDR3 is TGTGCCAGCAGCCAAGCCTCAGGGGTTGGAGGCTACACCTTC. The chain is built from TRBV14 and TRBJ1-2; TRBD1 is a possible D gene (6 bases). Germline CDR1 is SGHDN and CDR2 is FVKESK. The CDR3 sequence is 14 residues long. V lost 1 base to trimming and J lost 8 bases, with 14 bases between them.

The chain couples TRBV27 to TRBJ2-7; TRBD2 aligns across 7 bases. V dropped 5 bases and J dropped 7; count of bases not matched to a gene: 14. Germline CDR1 and CDR2: MNHEY and SMNVEV (reference sequence). This CDR3 has 15 residues. The CDR3 DNA follows: TGTGCCAGCAGTCAACTTGCTAGCGGTATGGGGGAGCAGTACTTC. Amino acid sequence: CASSQLASGMGEQYF.

This chain links TRBV7-2 with TRBJ2-3, with D possibly being TRBD2 (7 bases). This CDR3 region has 15 residues. Trimming pared 5 bases from V and 6 bases from J, leaving 18 bases between. Germline CDR1 is SGHTA and CDR2 is FQGNSA. CDR3 in amino acids: CASSPQGREIDTQYF. Written as DNA, the CDR3 is TGTGCCAGCAGCCCCCAGGGGCGGGAGATCGATACGCAGTATTTT.

This CDR3 is CASSLDSREGTEAFF. CDR3 bases: TGCGCCAGCAGCTTGGACTCTCGGGAGGGGACTGAAGCTTTCTTT. The chain combines TRBV5-1 with TRBJ1-1, with a possible D match to TRBD1 (5 bases). Germline CDR1 reads SGHRS; CDR2 reads YFSETQ. This CDR3 region has 15 residues. Trimming stripped 0 bases from V and 5 bases from J, with 14 bases between.

This clone was picked up one time. The chain combines TRBV18 with TRBJ1-5; D unclear. V was pared by 2 bases and J by 7 bases, with 9 bases between. This CDR3 spans 13 amino acids. Germline CDR1 is KGHSH and CDR2 is LQKENI. The CDR3 DNA sequence: TGTGCCAGCTCACCAGGCCAGAAACAGCCCCAGCATTTT. Residues: CASSPGQKQPQHF.

The chain recombines TRBV5-4 with TRBJ2-5; TRBD1 might be the D (5 bases). Germline V lookup: CDR1 SGHNT, CDR2 YYREEE (reference sequence). The V end was cut by 4 bases, the J end by 5 bases, with 15 bases between. The CDR3 totals 14 residues. The CDR3 DNA reads TGTGCCAGCAGCCCTGCTGGCAGGGTTGAGACCCAGTACTTC. It specifies CASSPAGRVETQYF.

A few counts support this clone. J is TRBJ1-2 and V is TRBV6-5; D unresolved. V gave up 2 bases and J gave up 9 bases, with 19 bases separating them. Germline CDR1 reads MNHEY; CDR2 reads SVGAGI. The CDR3 totals 15 residues. This chain's CDR3 is CASSYAGPLSGSYTF. CDR3 bases: TGTGCCAGCAGTTACGCCGGGCCACTCAGCGGGAGCTACACCTTC.

The rearrangement uses TRBV5-1 and TRBJ2-7; 9 bases match TRBD1. V trimming: 5 bases; J trimming: 0 bases; junction bases outside the gene matches: 3. CDR1 SGHRS and CDR2 YFSETQ come from the germline V gene. The length of the CDR3 is 14 residues. The CDR3 region has the DNA TGCGCCAGCAGGACGACAGGGGGCTCCTACGAGCAGTACTTC. It specifies CASRTTGGSYEQYF.